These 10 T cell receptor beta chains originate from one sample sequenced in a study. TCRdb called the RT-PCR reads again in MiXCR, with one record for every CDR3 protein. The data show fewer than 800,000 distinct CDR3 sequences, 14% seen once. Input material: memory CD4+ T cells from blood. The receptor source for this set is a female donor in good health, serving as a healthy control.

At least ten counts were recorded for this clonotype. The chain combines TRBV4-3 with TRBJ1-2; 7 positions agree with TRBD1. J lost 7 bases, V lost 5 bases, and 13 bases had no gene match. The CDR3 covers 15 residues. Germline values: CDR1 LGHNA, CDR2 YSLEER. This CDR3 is CASSFTGVGLFGYTF. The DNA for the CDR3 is TGCGCCAGCAGCTTCACAGGGGTGGGACTCTTTGGCTACACCTTC.

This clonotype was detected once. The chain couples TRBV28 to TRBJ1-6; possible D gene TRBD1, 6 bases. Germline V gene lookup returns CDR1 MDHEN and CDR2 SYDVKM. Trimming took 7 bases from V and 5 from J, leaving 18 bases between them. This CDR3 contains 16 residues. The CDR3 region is CASKTVGAGNNSPLHF. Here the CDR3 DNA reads TGTGCCAGCAAGACCGTGGGGGCAGGGAATAATTCACCCCTCCACTTT.

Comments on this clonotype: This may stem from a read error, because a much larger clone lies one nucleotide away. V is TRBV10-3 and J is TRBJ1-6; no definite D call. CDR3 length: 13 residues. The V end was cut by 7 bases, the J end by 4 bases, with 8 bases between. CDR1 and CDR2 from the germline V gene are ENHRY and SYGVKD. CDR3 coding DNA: TGTGCCATCAATGCTGGGTATAATTCACCCCTCCACTTT. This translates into CAINAGYNSPLHF.

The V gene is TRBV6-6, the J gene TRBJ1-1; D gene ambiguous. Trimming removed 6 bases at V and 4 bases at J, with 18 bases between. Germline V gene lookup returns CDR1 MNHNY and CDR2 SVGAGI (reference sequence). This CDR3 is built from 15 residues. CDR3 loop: CASSRADGRGTEAFF. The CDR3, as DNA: TGTGCCAGCAGCCGAGCGGACGGACGCGGCACTGAAGCTTTCTTT.

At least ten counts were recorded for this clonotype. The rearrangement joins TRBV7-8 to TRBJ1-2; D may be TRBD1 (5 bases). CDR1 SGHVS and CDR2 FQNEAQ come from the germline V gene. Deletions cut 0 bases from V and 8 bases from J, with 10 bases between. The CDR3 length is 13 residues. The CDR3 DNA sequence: TGTGCCAGCAGCTTAGCGAGGGGTATAGGCTACACCTTC. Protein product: CASSLARGIGYTF.

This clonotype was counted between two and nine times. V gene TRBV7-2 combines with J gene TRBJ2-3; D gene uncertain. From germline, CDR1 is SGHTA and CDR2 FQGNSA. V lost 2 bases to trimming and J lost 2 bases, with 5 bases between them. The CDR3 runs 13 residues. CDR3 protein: CASSLTHTDTQYF. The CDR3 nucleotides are TGTGCCAGCAGCTTAACCCACACAGATACGCAGTATTTT.

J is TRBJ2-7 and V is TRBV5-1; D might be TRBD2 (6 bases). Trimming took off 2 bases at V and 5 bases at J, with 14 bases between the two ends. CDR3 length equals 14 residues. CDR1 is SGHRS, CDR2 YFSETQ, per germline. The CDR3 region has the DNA TGCGCCAGCAGCTTAAGCCTAGCGCCCAACGAGCAGTACTTC. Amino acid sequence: CASSLSLAPNEQYF.

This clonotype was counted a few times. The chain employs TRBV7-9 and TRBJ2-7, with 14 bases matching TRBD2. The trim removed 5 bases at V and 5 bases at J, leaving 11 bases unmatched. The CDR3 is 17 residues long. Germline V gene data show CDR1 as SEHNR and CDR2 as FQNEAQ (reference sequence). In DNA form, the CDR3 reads TGTGCCAGCAGCCTGGGACTAGCGGGAGTGAAGGTACACGAGCAGTACTTC. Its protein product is CASSLGLAGVKVHEQYF.

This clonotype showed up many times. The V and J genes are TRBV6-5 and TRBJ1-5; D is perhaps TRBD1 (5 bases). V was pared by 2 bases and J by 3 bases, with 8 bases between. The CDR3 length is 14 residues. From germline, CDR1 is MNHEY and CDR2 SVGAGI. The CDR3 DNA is TGTGCCAGCAGTTACGCAGGGAACAATCAGCCCCAGCATTTT. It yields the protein CASSYAGNNQPQHF.

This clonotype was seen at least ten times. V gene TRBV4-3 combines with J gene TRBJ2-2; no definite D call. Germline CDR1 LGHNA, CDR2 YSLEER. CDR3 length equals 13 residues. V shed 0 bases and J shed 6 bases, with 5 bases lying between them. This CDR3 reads CASSQDLAGELFF. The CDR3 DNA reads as TGCGCCAGCAGCCAAGATTTGGCCGGGGAGCTGTTTTTT.